One and the same sample provided the 9 T cell receptor beta chains below, sequenced in a study of response to subunit inactivated influenza vaccine. In TCRdb, the RT-PCR reads were re-called with MiXCR into one record per CDR3 protein. The data show roughly 760,000 distinct CDR3 sequences, about 20% seen once. Sequenced material: PBMCs from blood, taken 4 to 6 days after vaccination. These receptors were obtained from a man aged 50 or older who received an inactivated influenza vaccine.

The genes are TRBV27 and TRBJ2-2; D could derive from TRBD1 or TRBD2 (5 bases each). The CDR3 covers 16 residues. Trimming stripped 2 bases from V and 4 bases from J, with 14 bases between. The germline gives CDR1 MNHEY, CDR2 SMNVEV (reference sequence). The CDR3 DNA follows: TGTGCCAGCAGTTTAAATTGGGGGAGAGGCACCGGGGAGCTGTTTTTT. This sequence encodes CASSLNWGRGTGELFF.

The chain has TRBV28 and TRBJ2-1; 13 bases line up with TRBD2. Germline CDR1 reads MDHEN; CDR2 reads SYDVKM. J lost 0 bases, V lost 2 bases, and 4 bases had no gene match. The CDR3 is 18 amino acids. The DNA for the CDR3 is TGTGCCAGCAGTTTACAACTAGCGGGGGGGAGCTCCTACAATGAGCAGTTCTTC. The encoded protein is CASSLQLAGGSSYNEQFF.

The J gene is TRBJ2-6, the V gene TRBV5-6, with 8 nucleotides matching TRBD1. CDR1 and CDR2 from the germline V gene are SGHDT and YYEEEE. The CDR3 has 19 amino acids. J was trimmed by 0 bases and V by 0 bases; bases with no gene match: 8. The CDR3 region is CASSLVSDRGSSGANVLTF. In DNA form, the CDR3 reads TGTGCCAGCAGCTTGGTGAGTGACAGGGGCAGCTCTGGGGCCAACGTCCTGACTTTC. The entire variable domain, with the rest obtained from reference TRBV5-6 and TRBJ2-6, is as follows: DAGVTQSPTHLIKTRGQQVTLRCSPKSGHDTVSWYQQALGQGPQFIFQYYEEEERQRGNFPDRFSGHQFPNYSSELNVNALLLGDSALYLCASSLVSDRGSSGANVLTFGAGSRLTVL.

This clonotype showed up just a few times. The chain links TRBV5-1 to TRBJ1-6; TRBD1 aligns across 9 bases. The ends lost 4 bases at V and 4 bases at J; junction bases unmatched: 3. The CDR3 is 15 amino acids. Germline loops: CDR1 SGHRS, CDR2 YFSETQ. Here the CDR3 reads CASSQQGAYNSPLHF. In nucleotides, the CDR3 is TGCGCCAGCAGCCAACAGGGGGCGTATAATTCACCCCTCCACTTT.

The chain recombines TRBV21-1 with TRBJ2-7; TRBD1, the table's D call, was not compared with the DNA. TRBV21-1 is a pseudogene segment. CDR3 size: 16 residues. This CDR3 is CASTPSTTDPSYEQYF. The DNA for the CDR3 is TGTGCCAGCACCCCTTCCACGACAGACCCTTCCTACGAGCAGTACTTC.

This clonotype was found once. The rearrangement joins TRBV6-1 to TRBJ2-1; TRBD2 agrees at 10 bases. Losses at the gene ends were 6 bases for V and 3 bases for J; bases not matched to a gene: 17. The CDR3 extends over 19 amino acids. Germline assignment: CDR1 MNHNS and CDR2 SASEGT. DNA for the CDR3: TGTGCCAGCAGGCCCGAGGGTAGCGGGAGGCCCGAACGCTACAATGAGCAGTTCTTC. This codes for CASRPEGSGRPERYNEQFF.

The chain has TRBV12-3 or TRBV12-4 and TRBJ1-4; D gene uncertain. V lost 1 base and J 7 bases, leaving 13 bases between the germline ends. The CDR3 covers 15 residues. The CDR3 reads CASSLVVGSSEKLFF. The CDR3 DNA reads as TGTGCCAGCAGTTTAGTCGTGGGTTCGAGTGAAAAACTGTTTTTT.

This chain joins TRBV7-2 and TRBJ2-2, with 7 nucleotides matching TRBD1. After removal of 3 bases from V and 8 bases from J, the junction contained 6 bases not matched to a gene. The CDR3 consists of 14 residues. Germline V gene data show CDR1 as SGHTA and CDR2 as FQGNSA. The CDR3 loop reads CASSLTQGVGELFF. The CDR3 DNA is TGTGCCAGCAGCTTGACCCAGGGGGTGGGGGAGCTGTTTTTT. The whole variable domain, filled in from reference TRBV7-2 and TRBJ2-2, reads GAGVSQSPSNKVTEKGKDVELRCDPISGHTALYWYRQSLGQGLEFLIYFQGNSAPDKSGLPSDRFSAERTGGSVSTLTIQRTQQEDSAVYLCASSLTQGVGELFFGEGSRLTVL.

V is TRBV28 and J is TRBJ2-4; the D gene is possibly TRBD1 (6 bases). V gave up 5 bases and J gave up 0 bases, with 14 bases separating them. The CDR3 is made up of 16 amino acids. Germline V CDR1 and CDR2: MDHEN, SYDVKM. In DNA, the CDR3 is TGTGCCAGCAGTCCTAACAGGGTGTTAGCCAAAAACATTCAGTACTTC. This sequence encodes CASSPNRVLAKNIQYF.